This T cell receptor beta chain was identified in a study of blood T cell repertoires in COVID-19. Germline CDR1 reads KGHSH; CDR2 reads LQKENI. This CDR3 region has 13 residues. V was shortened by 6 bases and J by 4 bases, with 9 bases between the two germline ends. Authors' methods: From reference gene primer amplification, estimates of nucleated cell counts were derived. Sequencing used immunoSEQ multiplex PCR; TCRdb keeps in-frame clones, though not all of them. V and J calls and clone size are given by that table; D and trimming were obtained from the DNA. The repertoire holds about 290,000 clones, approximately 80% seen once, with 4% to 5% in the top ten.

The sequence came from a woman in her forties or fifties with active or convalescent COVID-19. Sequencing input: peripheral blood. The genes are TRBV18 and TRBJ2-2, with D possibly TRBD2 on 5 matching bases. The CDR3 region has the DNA TGTGCCAGCTCGGGCGGAGGCACCGGGGAGCTGTTTTTT. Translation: CASSGGGTGELFF.